The present TCR beta chain was sequenced within a study of T cell responses to AZD1222 COVID-19 vaccine listed by TCRdb under 2021. In terms of the full investigation: Because spike-specific TCR depth and breadth did not differ between the two schedules, AZD1222 recipients who got a second dose at roughly 4 weeks were pooled with those who got a second dose at roughly 12 weeks. TCR sequencing was performed for 233 trial participants, of whom roughly 200 were given two doses of AZD1222 and some 26 were given two doses of MenACWY control vaccine. Trial participants were enrolled by age into subgroups of 18-55, 56-69 and 70-plus years, and approximately 150, 30 and 60 TCR-sequenced participants, respectively, were included in these subgroups. The investigation overall reported the following: Epitopes outside the regions mutated in the B.1.351 and B.1.1.7 variants were reportedly recognized by nearly half of the unique spike-specific TCRs. The 56-69-year group was small, and its depth increase did not reach significance, likely because of low power. Vaccine-associated CD4 TCRs spanned the whole spike protein, with dominant responses in regions 160-218 and 743-854. Conclusions about previously exposed vaccinees are limited because only a handful of AZD1222 recipients were SARS-CoV-2 seropositive at baseline. Spike-specific TCR breadth and depth rose significantly after two AZD1222 doses compared with day 0 and with MenACWY recipients. No day 14 peak-response samples were available, so repertoires were characterized only after the peak T cell response. Most participants were white British and females outnumbered males, and the authors suggested that clonal diversity may have been underestimated.

The table lists this clone with a count of one. Which antigen it targets is not known. The sample holds no much larger clone one base away, and base qualities are not on file. According to the study, the label for this sample's time point signals: baseline before first vaccination. Samples from vaccinated people were obtained from the UK trials COV001 and COV002, which included a single-blind randomized controlled phase 2/3 trial of AZD1222 (ChAdOx1 nCoV-19) in healthy adults. For TCRbeta chain sequencing, PBMC samples were collected from trial participants at day 0 and at day 28 after the second dose. The CDR3 regions of human TCRbeta chains were analyzed by immunosequencing. From the authors' description of their analysis: Repertoire TCRs were checked for matches against a reference library of SARS-CoV-2-specific TCRs that had been generated using the MIRA antigen-specificity platform. Breadth meant the fraction of unique TCRs that were SARS-CoV-2-associated, whereas depth meant the fraction of total T cells that were SARS-CoV-2-associated. Using the MIRA data, each spike-specific TCR was mapped to the spike region that the TCR reacts to and placed in a CD4 or CD8 class. Log10-transformed breadth and depth values were compared by one-way ANOVA with Sidak's multiple comparisons tests. Held by TCRdb, this immuneACCESS table contains in-frame sequences only and omits some clones. Under half of the omission traces to an unresolved V gene where checked; the cause of the rest is unknown. Clone size and V and J calls were adopted from that table, with D and trimming inferred from the DNA. Across this sample there are 150,000 to 200,000 clones, with 80% to 95% seen only once. The ten largest clones capture about 3.9% of the sample.

The germline V gene yields KGHSH for CDR1 and LQKENI for CDR2. The CDR3 covers 16 residues, taking in both the cysteine and the phenylalanine. Of the read, only the CDR3 DNA is kept; its 48 bases are in frame from base 1. Compared with germline, V lacks 5 bases and J lacks 9 bases; bases without a gene match: 12. The sequence links TRBV18 to TRBJ2-1; 11 central nucleotides agree with TRBD1. The receptor was derived from an adult in good health. Sample: peripheral blood, taken on day 0 of AZD1222 vaccination. The DNA is as follows: TGTGCCAGCTCAGCCTCAGGGACAGGGGGGAGCGGTGAGCAGTTCTTC. Its translation is CASSASGTGGSGEQFF.